Each of the 18 T cell receptor beta chains below was sequenced from the same sample in a study of T-cell memory formation after mild COVID-19. Each CDR3 protein gets one entry after TCRdb re-called the 5' RACE reads with MiXCR. This sample yields roughly 89,000 distinct CDR3 sequences, of which about 13% are seen a single time; around 27% belongs to the top ten. Input material: PBMCs or a T cell subset sorted from them (not recorded which). All receptors come from an adult woman who had mild COVID-19 (a few samples of this study predate the infection). Cell type and time point are not known.

This clonotype was found many times. The chain has TRBV5-1 and TRBJ2-5; TRBD1 matches 11 bases. Germline loops: CDR1 SGHRS, CDR2 YFSETQ. The CDR3 consists of 14 residues. Germline trimming cut 4 bases from V and 3 bases from J; bases unmatched to any gene: 2. The CDR3 coding sequence is TGCGCCAGCAGCACGGGACAGGGGGAAGAGACCCAGTACTTC. This sequence encodes CASSTGQGEETQYF.

The V gene is TRBV2, the J gene TRBJ2-5; TRBD2 matches at 11 bases. Germline values: CDR1 SNHLY, CDR2 FYNNEI. J was trimmed by 5 bases and V by 10 bases; bases with no gene match: 9. The CDR3 sequence is 14 residues long. The CDR3 sequence is CATTPTSGSETQYF. Here the CDR3 DNA reads TGTGCCACCACCCCCACTAGCGGGAGTGAGACCCAGTACTTC.

The chain links TRBV5-5 to TRBJ2-7; the D gene could be TRBD1 or TRBD2 (6 bases each). CDR1 and CDR2 from the germline V gene are SGHKS and YYEKEE (reference sequence). The V end was cut by 4 bases, the J end by 3 bases, with 14 bases between. The length of the CDR3 is 14 residues. The CDR3 sequence: CASSPEGGGYEQYF. In DNA, the CDR3 is TGTGCCAGCAGCCCCGAGGGGGGTGGCTACGAGCAGTACTTC.

The rearrangement uses TRBV5-1 and TRBJ2-1; no definite D call. The CDR3 covers 15 residues. V was shortened by 5 bases and J by 2 bases, with 14 bases between the two germline ends. Germline values: CDR1 SGHRS, CDR2 YFSETQ. CDR3 in amino acids: CASRWDNLPYNEQFF. The CDR3, as DNA: TGCGCCAGCAGGTGGGATAACCTCCCCTACAATGAGCAGTTCTTC.

This clonotype was recorded a few times. V gene TRBV29-1 combines with J gene TRBJ2-3; D is undetermined. V dropped 2 bases and J dropped 5 bases, with 17 bases sitting between them. This CDR3 has 15 residues. The germline gives CDR1 SQVTM, CDR2 ANQGSEA. The CDR3 reads CSVEFTDPPLDTQYF. In DNA, the CDR3 is TGCAGCGTTGAATTCACAGACCCACCCTTAGATACGCAGTATTTT.

This chain joins TRBV11-2 and TRBJ2-2; the match to TRBD2 covers 7 bases. Germline V gives CDR1 SGHAT, CDR2 FQNNGV. After removal of 5 bases from V and 2 bases from J, the junction contained 14 bases not matched to a gene. The CDR3 runs to 18 residues. CDR3 in DNA: TGTGCCAGCAGCCTCACTGTACCGGGACTACCAAACACCGGGGAGCTGTTTTTT. Its translation is CASSLTVPGLPNTGELFF.

In this sample, this clonotype turned up many times. In DNA, the CDR3 is TGTGCCAGCGGAACAGGGGGCAATCAGCCCCAGCATTTT. The encoded protein is CASGTGGNQPQHF. The chain couples TRBV7-9 to TRBJ1-5; 7 nucleotides align to TRBD1. With V trimmed by 8 bases and J by 2 bases, 3 bases remained unmatched. CDR1 is SEHNR, CDR2 FQNEAQ, per germline (reference sequence). This CDR3 contains 13 residues. The variable domain in full, with the rest retrieved from reference TRBV7-9 and TRBJ1-5, is DTGVSQNPRHKITKRGQNVTFRCDPISEHNRLYWYRQTLGQGPEFLTYFQNEAQLEKSRLLSDRFSAERPKGSFSTLEIQRTEQGDSAMYLCASGTGGNQPQHFGDGTRLSIL.

The J gene is TRBJ2-7, the V gene TRBV6-6; 7 bases agree with TRBD2. The CDR3 is 16 amino acids. Trimming at V came to 7 bases and at J to 9 bases, leaving 21 bases not matched to a gene. The V gene's germline CDR1 is MNHNY and CDR2 SVGAGI (reference sequence). The CDR3 region is CASTSHPVAGVFGQYF. The CDR3 coding sequence is TGTGCCAGCACCTCCCATCCCGTGGCGGGAGTGTTTGGGCAGTACTTC.

This clonotype was seen a handful of times. The V and J genes are TRBV6-5 and TRBJ2-3; TRBD2 might be the D (6 bases). The CDR3 contains 15 residues. Germline loops: CDR1 MNHEY, CDR2 SVGAGI. Trimming took 7 bases from V and 2 from J, leaving 16 bases between them. CDR3 DNA sequence: TGTGCCAGCACCCCACGGGCTAGCGCCACAGATACGCAGTATTTT. It codes for CASTPRASATDTQYF.

The rearrangement uses TRBV30 and TRBJ1-1, with a weak D call TRBD1 (5 bases). Trimming took 0 bases from V and 6 from J, leaving 8 bases between them. Germline V gene sequence: CDR1 GTSNPN, CDR2 SVGIG (reference sequence). This CDR3 region has 12 residues. The CDR3 loop is CAWSVRGPEAFF. The CDR3 DNA reads TGTGCCTGGAGTGTAAGGGGACCTGAAGCTTTCTTT.

The table lists this clonotype with many counts. The gene calls are TRBV7-6 and TRBJ2-5, with D uncertain. CDR1 is SGHVS and CDR2 is FNYEAQ in the germline V gene. Trimming cost V 0 bases and J 5 bases, with 10 bases left between them. The CDR3 extends over 14 amino acids. CDR3 sequence (DNA): TGTGCCAGCAGCTTAGCATCCCTTGGGGAGACCCAGTACTTC. As protein: CASSLASLGETQYF.

In its sample, this clonotype was seen a few times. This sequence joins TRBV12-3 or TRBV12-4 and TRBJ1-1; D might be TRBD1 (6 bases). The CDR3 consists of 15 residues. V lost 5 bases and J 0 bases, leaving 13 bases between the germline ends. Here the CDR3 reads CASSQQWGLNTEAFF. CDR3 in DNA: TGTGCCAGCAGTCAGCAGTGGGGGCTGAACACTGAAGCTTTCTTT.

This sequence joins TRBV20-1 and TRBJ2-1; 7 bases fit TRBD1. Germline V lookup: CDR1 DFQATT, CDR2 SNEGSKA (reference sequence). The CDR3 runs to 17 residues. V gave up 0 bases and J gave up 6 bases; unmatched junction bases: 14. CDR3 amino acids: CSARDLKGASAINEQFF. In DNA form, the CDR3 reads TGCAGTGCTAGAGATTTGAAGGGGGCCAGTGCAATCAATGAGCAGTTCTTC.

The gene calls are TRBV4-1 and TRBJ2-7, with TRBD2 as a possible D gene (6 bases). The CDR3 is made up of 14 amino acids. Germline assignment: CDR1 MGHRA and CDR2 YSYEKL. Trimming left V 0 bases short and J 3 bases short, with 9 bases between. CDR3 nucleotides: TGCGCCAGCAGCCAAGAGCGGGAATTCTACGAGCAGTACTTC. Translation: CASSQEREFYEQYF.

V gene TRBV29-1 combines with J gene TRBJ2-1; 9 bases agree with TRBD1. Germline V gene data show CDR1 as SQVTM and CDR2 as ANQGSEA. With 3 bases clipped from V and 5 bases from J, the junction kept 5 bases outside the gene matches. The CDR3 consists of 14 residues. In DNA form, the CDR3 reads TGCAGCGTTGAGGACAGGGGCGTCCACAATGAGCAGTTCTTC. The encoded protein is CSVEDRGVHNEQFF.

The chain joins TRBV4-1 to TRBJ2-2; no clear D gene. V lost 2 bases and J lost 9, with 4 bases in between. Germline V CDR1 and CDR2: MGHRA, YSYEKL. The CDR3 covers 11 residues. The CDR3 DNA follows: TGCGCCAGCAGCCAAACTAGGGAGCTGTTTTTT. Translating gives CASSQTRELFF.

The chain links TRBV7-3 to TRBJ2-3, with 11 positions matching TRBD2. After removal of 5 bases from V and 2 bases from J, the junction contained 12 bases not matched to a gene. Germline V gene sequence: CDR1 SGHTA, CDR2 FQGTGA. The CDR3 totals 18 residues. For the CDR3, the DNA is TGTGCCAGCAGCGACCAATTAGCGGGGGGGCGTGACACAGATACGCAGTATTTT. Its protein product is CASSDQLAGGRDTDTQYF.

J is TRBJ2-3 and V is TRBV15; either TRBD1 or TRBD2 may fit D (5 bases each). This CDR3 is built from 17 residues. Germline assignment: CDR1 LNHNV and CDR2 YYDKDF (reference sequence). The V end lost 1 base, the J end lost 2 bases, and 16 bases lay between the germline ends. CDR3: CATSRGARDRLTDTQYF. The CDR3 nucleotides read TGTGCCACCAGCAGAGGGGCCCGGGACCGACTCACAGATACGCAGTATTTT.